These T cell receptor beta chains were read from a single sample in a study of T-cell reconstitution after alpha-beta-depleted transplantation in children. TCRdb passed the PCR reads through MiXCR, listing each CDR3 protein once. The sample carries 490,000 or so distinct CDR3 sequences, over 9.5% recorded once. The specimen was PBMCs, collected before TCRalphabeta/CD19-depleted stem cell transplant. Every receptor here comes from a child aged 2 to 9 with inherited bone marrow failure, due to receive a stem cell transplant. Each CDR3 is given with its conserved first and last residue. The D gene is left open where the match is weak. The size field is filled for only some rows; it gives once, few, many or a size class.

cdr3_aa	cdr3_nt	j_call	d_call	v_call	clone_size	cdr3_length
CASSESRGYEQYF	TGCGCCAGCAGTGAGTCGAGGGGTTACGAGCAGTACTTC	TRBJ2-7	.	TRBV10-2	.	13
CSARDEWAGLDNEQFF	TGCAGTGCTAGAGATGAATGGGCGGGCCTGGACAATGAGCAGTTCTTC	TRBJ2-1	.	TRBV20-1	few	16
CASSLWRPRTGHNEKLFF	TGTGCCAGCAGTTTATGGCGACCTAGGACAGGGCACAATGAAAAACTGTTTTTT	TRBJ1-4	TRBD1	TRBV28	many	18
CSASVPAGSANEQFF	TGCAGTGCTAGTGTACCAGCGGGGTCTGCCAATGAGCAGTTCTTC	TRBJ2-1	TRBD2	TRBV20-1	.	15
CASSPRGQGSFYEQYF	TGTGCCAGCAGTCCTAGGGGACAGGGTTCATTCTACGAGCAGTACTTC	TRBJ2-7	TRBD1	TRBV27	many	16
CASSLLTNLYEQYF	TGTGCCAGCAGTTTATTGACTAACCTCTACGAGCAGTACTTC	TRBJ2-7	.	TRBV28	few	14
CSVGSTGGTGELFF	TGCAGCGTTGGGTCGACAGGGGGAACCGGGGAGCTGTTTTTT	TRBJ2-2	TRBD1	TRBV29-1	many	14
CASSWGAGAGEQFF	TGTGCCAGCAGCTGGGGGGCAGGAGCGGGTGAGCAGTTCTTC	TRBJ2-1	.	TRBV7-9	many	14
CASRKELNTEAFF	TGTGCCAGCAGAAAAGAGCTGAACACTGAAGCTTTCTTT	TRBJ1-1	.	TRBV7-6	many	13
CASSASSGQPNYGYTF	TGTGCCAGCAGCGCCTCCTCGGGACAACCTAACTATGGCTACACCTTC	TRBJ1-2	.	TRBV9	many	16
CASSRTRTGSYEQYF	TGTGCCAGCAGCCGAACTCGGACAGGGTCCTACGAGCAGTACTTC	TRBJ2-7	TRBD1	TRBV7-9	few	15
CAAGIRPTEAFF	TGTGCCGCAGGGATTCGTCCGACTGAAGCTTTCTTT	TRBJ1-1	.	TRBV10-3	.	12
CASSGSYEQCF	TGCGCCAGCAGCGGGAGCTACGAGCAGTGCTTC	TRBJ2-7	.	TRBV5-1	.	11
CASEWAGRTDTQYF	TGTGCCAGCGAGTGGGCAGGGAGGACAGATACGCAGTATTTT	TRBJ2-3	.	TRBV5-5	many	14
CASSYHGTEGKNIQYF	TGTGCCAGCAGTTACCACGGGACCGAAGGCAAAAACATTCAGTACTTC	TRBJ2-4	.	TRBV6-5	many	16
CATLDRGLNIQYF	TGTGCCACCCTGGACAGGGGGCTTAACATTCAGTACTTC	TRBJ2-4	TRBD1	TRBV6-5	many	13
CASSPGTVKDQPQHF	TGTGCCAGCAGTCCGGGGACAGTCAAGGATCAGCCCCAGCATTTT	TRBJ1-5	TRBD1	TRBV27	many	15
CASSLSRGNEQYF	TGTGCCAGCAGTTTATCTCGGGGGAACGAGCAGTACTTC	TRBJ2-7	.	TRBV27	many	13
CASSPRADTQYF	TGTGCCAGCAGTCCCCGGGCAGATACGCAGTATTTT	TRBJ2-3	.	TRBV28	few	12
CASTLFGETGELFF	TGTGCCAGCACCCTGTTTGGGGAGACCGGGGAGCTGTTTTTT	TRBJ2-2	.	TRBV12-3/TRBV12-4	few	14
CASSQVGRGINNEQFF	TGTGCCAGCAGCCAAGTGGGCAGGGGAATCAACAATGAGCAGTTCTTC	TRBJ2-1	.	TRBV3-1	many	16
CASSWFKAYEQYF	TGTGCCAGCAGTTGGTTCAAAGCCTACGAGCAGTACTTC	TRBJ2-7	.	TRBV12-3/TRBV12-4	many	13
CASSLFSLGREVRTEQFF	TGTGCCAGCAGTTTATTTTCGTTGGGCAGGGAAGTACGGACTGAGCAGTTCTTC	TRBJ2-1	.	TRBV27	many	18
CASSYSGADTEAFF	TGTGCCAGCAGTTACTCTGGGGCGGACACTGAAGCTTTCTTT	TRBJ1-1	.	TRBV6-5	many	14
CASSQDTNTEAFF	TGCGCCAGCAGCCAGGACACGAACACTGAAGCTTTCTTT	TRBJ1-1	.	TRBV5-1	many	13
CSVAPGQGGETQYF	TGCAGCGTCGCTCCGGGACAGGGGGGCGAGACCCAGTACTTC	TRBJ2-5	TRBD1	TRBV29-1	many	14
CASSLGRAEQYF	TGTGCCAGCAGCTTAGGGCGCGCCGAGCAGTACTTC	TRBJ2-7	.	TRBV7-9	many	12
CASSWVSVGNEQFF	TGTGCCAGCAGTTGGGTCTCCGTGGGCAATGAGCAGTTCTTC	TRBJ2-1	.	TRBV6-2/TRBV6-3	few	14
CASSWPDSRQETQYF	TGTGCCAGCAGCTGGCCGGACAGTAGACAAGAGACCCAGTACTTC	TRBJ2-5	.	TRBV7-9	many	15
CATSDSGTMGSEQYF	TGTGCCACCAGTGATTCCGGGACTATGGGCTCCGAGCAGTACTTC	TRBJ2-7	TRBD2	TRBV24-1	many	15
CASSLAGNSYEQYF	TGCGCCAGCAGCTTGGCCGGTAACTCCTACGAGCAGTACTTC	TRBJ2-7	.	TRBV5-1	many	14
CASSLAPLGSVLTF	TGTGCCAGCAGCTTAGCCCCGCTCGGTAGCGTCCTGACTTTC	TRBJ2-6	.	TRBV7-9	many	14
CASSRQWGQGYEKLFF	TGCGCCAGCAGCCGCCAATGGGGACAGGGGTACGAAAAACTGTTTTTT	TRBJ1-4	TRBD1	TRBV4-3	few	16
CASSLGGGLNTEAFF	TGTGCCAGCAGTTTGGGGGGCGGCCTGAACACTGAAGCTTTCTTT	TRBJ1-1	.	TRBV27	many	15
CASSPGTGGGDTQYF	TGTGCCAGCAGTCCAGGGACAGGGGGTGGAGATACGCAGTATTTT	TRBJ2-3	TRBD1	TRBV28	many	15
CASGPAVWTGELFF	TGCGCCAGCGGTCCGGCGGTATGGACCGGGGAGCTGTTTTTT	TRBJ2-2	.	TRBV4-3	few	14
CSGASDHNEQFF	TGCAGCGGGGCTAGCGACCACAATGAGCAGTTCTTC	TRBJ2-1	.	TRBV29-1	many	12
CASSHFSAGVEDTQYF	TGCGCCAGCAGCCATTTCTCAGCGGGAGTGGAAGATACGCAGTATTTT	TRBJ2-3	TRBD2	TRBV4-3	many	16
CASSPRQSYGYTF	TGTGCCAGCTCACCGCGGCAGAGCTATGGCTACACCTTC	TRBJ1-2	.	TRBV18	many	13
CASKFIGQGAYEQFF	TGTGCCAGCAAGTTTATTGGACAGGGGGCCTATGAGCAGTTCTTC	TRBJ2-1	TRBD1	TRBV2	few	15
CASSLPAPYEQYF	TGTGCCAGCAGCTTGCCAGCCCCCTACGAGCAGTACTTC	TRBJ2-7	.	TRBV5-6	many	13
CASRRLAGWTYNEQFF	TGTGCCAGCAGACGACTAGCGGGATGGACCTACAATGAGCAGTTCTTC	TRBJ2-1	TRBD2	TRBV2	many	16
CASSAILTSGRAEQYF	TGTGCCAGCAGTGCCATACTGACTAGCGGGAGGGCCGAGCAGTACTTC	TRBJ2-7	TRBD2	TRBV6-1	many	16
CASSQGTGLSSFF	TGCGCCAGCAGCCAAGGGACGGGACTATCGAGTTTCTTC	TRBJ2-1	TRBD2	TRBV4-1	many	13
CASSLGWSGANVLTF	TGTGCCAGCAGCTTAGGATGGTCCGGGGCCAACGTCCTGACTTTC	TRBJ2-6	.	TRBV7-2	many	15
CASSLAVNQPQHF	TGTGCCAGCAGCTTAGCCGTCAATCAGCCCCAGCATTTT	TRBJ1-5	.	TRBV7-2	many	13
CATSDFPGTSGRGGNEQFF	TGTGCCACCAGTGATTTCCCCGGGACTAGCGGGAGAGGGGGCAATGAGCAGTTCTTC	TRBJ2-1	TRBD2	TRBV24-1	many	19
CASSLRWTGRSTNVLTF	TGTGCCAGCAGCTTAAGATGGACCGGGAGGAGTACCAACGTCCTGACTTTC	TRBJ2-6	TRBD2	TRBV7-2	.	17
CASSLARSAPSAQYF	TGTGCCAGCAGCTTAGCTAGAAGCGCCCCGTCAGCCCAGTACTTC	TRBJ2-5	.	TRBV7-2	.	15
CASSRLAETTGELFF	TGCGCCAGCAGTAGGCTAGCGGAAACCACCGGGGAGCTGTTTTTT	TRBJ2-2	TRBD2	TRBV5-1	many	15
CASSSYREDNEKLFF	TGTGCCAGCAGTTCGTACAGGGAGGATAATGAAAAACTGTTTTTT	TRBJ1-4	.	TRBV27	few	15
CASSAPAGNSYNEQFF	TGTGCCAGTAGTGCCCCAGCGGGAAACTCCTACAATGAGCAGTTCTTC	TRBJ2-1	TRBD2	TRBV19	.	16
CASSLAMDRDREAFF	TGTGCCAGCAGCTTAGCGATGGACAGGGATCGGGAAGCTTTCTTT	TRBJ1-1	TRBD1	TRBV7-9	many	15
CSKGQGANGYTF	TGCAGCAAGGGACAGGGGGCGAATGGCTACACCTTC	TRBJ1-2	TRBD1	TRBV20-1	many	12
CASSLLAGRASQETQYF	TGTGCCAGCAGCTTACTAGCGGGCAGAGCATCCCAAGAGACCCAGTACTTC	TRBJ2-5	TRBD2	TRBV7-9	.	17